This T cell receptor (beta chain) originates from a study of blood T cell repertoires in COVID-19. Produced via immunoSEQ multiplex PCR; TCRdb's table is partial and in-frame only. The repertoire holds 40,000 to 55,000 clones, with 75% to 85% as singletons. The sequence came from a middle-aged man with acute or convalescent COVID-19. The specimen sequenced was peripheral blood.

CDR3 nucleotide sequence: TGTGCCAGCAGCCCCCACGAGAAGGGACAGGGTGGAAACACCATATATTTT. Translation gives CASSPHEKGQGGNTIYF. The J gene is TRBJ1-3, the V gene TRBV7-9; 9 positions agree with TRBD1. CDR3 size: 17 residues. Germline CDR1 is SEHNR and CDR2 is FQNEAQ (reference sequence). The J segment lost 3 bases and the V segment lost 5 bases, leaving 11 bases of the junction unmatched.